Sequencing of this T cell receptor (beta chain) was carried out in a study of beta chain features in type 1 diabetes. Regarding the study as a whole: Across all four CD4+ subsets, people with type 1 diabetes showed modestly shorter TCRB CDR3s. HLA effects on TCRB rearrangement stayed unresolved here.

Central memory, naive, regulatory and stem cell-like memory CD4+ cells were sorted by CD45RO/CCR7/CD25/CD127/CD95/CD27. CDR1 SGDLS and CDR2 YYNGEE come from the germline V gene. Losses at the gene ends were 0 bases for V and 5 bases for J; bases not matched to a gene: 10. The CDR3 is made up of 18 amino acids. In regard to this clone: The target antigen is unknown.

Sequencing targeted expressed TCRB transcripts, as all isolated RNA had been reverse transcribed. Assay: immunoSEQ multiplex PCR; the TCRdb copy retains only in-frame clones and omits some. The sample records 300,000 to 350,000 clones, roughly 14% being singletons. The sequenced material came from naive CD4+ T cells from blood. This receptor was obtained from a young woman with type 1 diabetes. The chain joins TRBV9 to TRBJ2-2; 10 bases map to TRBD2. CDR3 region: CASSVGTASGRYTGELFF. The CDR3 nucleotides read TGTGCCAGCAGCGTAGGTACGGCTAGCGGGAGATATACCGGGGAGCTGTTTTTT.